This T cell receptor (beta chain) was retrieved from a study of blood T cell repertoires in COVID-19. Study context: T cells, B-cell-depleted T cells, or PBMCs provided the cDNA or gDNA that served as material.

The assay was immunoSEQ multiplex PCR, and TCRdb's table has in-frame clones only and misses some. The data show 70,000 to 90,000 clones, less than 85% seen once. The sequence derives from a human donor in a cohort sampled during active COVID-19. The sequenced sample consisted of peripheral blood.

The CDR3 DNA reads TGTGCCAGCAGCGCCGTACGGGACACTGAAGCTTTCTTT. Translating gives CASSAVRDTEAFF. V gene TRBV9 combines with J gene TRBJ1-1; no firm D call. Germline-derived CDR1 and CDR2 are SGDLS and YYNGEE. The CDR3 has 13 residues. V shed 3 bases and J shed 3 bases, with 9 bases lying between them.